This T cell receptor (beta chain) was identified in a study of a mutant IDH1 vaccine in newly diagnosed glioma. Study in general: Patients, over weeks 1, 3, 5, 7, 11, 15, 19 and 23, received a total of eight vaccinations. Vaccination began 4-6 weeks post radiotherapy alone, or with temozolomide cycles.

In the case of this clone: The antigen is undetermined.

As for time point: week 5, during vaccination. Each vaccine dose was 300 ug of mutant IDH1 20-mer peptide, with topical imiquimod. Every donor had a new WHO grade 3 or 4 astrocytoma that was IDH1-mutant, with loss of nuclear ATRX. Unmatched junction bases numbered 8, after V lost 7 bases and J lost 0 bases. The CDR3 runs to 16 residues. Germline V gives CDR1 SGHVS, CDR2 FQNEAQ. Assay used: immunoSEQ multiplex PCR; TCRdb lists only in-frame clones, some missing. The sample comprises about 51,000 clones, just under 80% of which are singletons, and around 5.3% rests with the top ten. The sequencing here drew on PBMCs, taken from a glioma patient whose treatment included an IDH1 peptide vaccine. This clonotype was sampled from a man aged 45 to 65 with glioma. The chain carries TRBV7-8 and TRBJ2-2, with 7 positions matching TRBD1. The CDR3 sequence: CASTRDSYANTGELFF. In DNA form, the CDR3 reads TGTGCCAGCACCCGGGACAGTTACGCGAACACCGGGGAGCTGTTTTTT.